This T cell receptor (beta chain) was identified during a study of blood T cells in healthy people across ages. CDR3 size: 15 residues. Trimming removed 5 bases from V and 6 bases from J; junction bases left unmatched: 11. This clonotype was seen a few times. A sample-barcoded 5' primer and a J-beta primer mix were used in a second PCR of roughly 7 to 11 cycles. TCRdb passed the 5' RACE reads through MiXCR, listing each CDR3 protein once. Here the sample spans some 710,000 distinct CDR3 sequences, around a fifth being singletons. The rearrangement joins TRBV12-3 or TRBV12-4 to TRBJ2-3; 7 positions agree with TRBD1. Sequences were obtained from blood. This TCR was sampled from a man between 65 and 85 years old in good health. The CDR3 coding sequence is TGTGCCAGCAGTCCCGCCCTCGGACAGGCGGATACGCAGTATTTT. Its translation is CASSPALGQADTQYF.